These 32 T cell receptor beta chains were all obtained from the same sample, sequenced in a study of T cell responses to AZD1222 COVID-19 vaccine. This table comes from immunoSEQ multiplex PCR, and its TCRdb copy is limited to in-frame clones, with some not included. The data contain roughly 90,000 clones, about 86% of them singletons. The source was peripheral blood, collected on day 0 of AZD1222 vaccination. These receptor sequences come from an adult in good health.

The rearrangement uses TRBV12-3 or TRBV12-4 and TRBJ2-1, with no clear D. V lost 1 base and J lost 10, with 8 bases in between. The CDR3 totals 12 residues. CDR3 protein: CASSLGVMEQFF. DNA for the CDR3: TGTGCCAGCAGTTTAGGTGTCATGGAGCAGTTCTTC.

The rearrangement links TRBV4-3 to TRBJ2-4; D could derive from TRBD1 or TRBD2 (5 bases each). CDR3 length: 17 residues. Trimming took 2 bases from V and 1 from J, leaving 15 bases between them. Germline CDR1 is LGHNA and CDR2 is YSLEER. The CDR3 protein is CASSQNPGHPAKNIQYF. DNA for the CDR3: TGCGCCAGCAGCCAAAATCCGGGGCACCCGGCCAAAAACATTCAGTACTTC.

This clone has only one observation. DNA of the CDR3: TGTGCCAGCAGCCAGGGCTGGGGCTACACCTTC. Its translation is CASSQGWGYTF. V is TRBV6-5 and J is TRBJ1-2; D perhaps matches TRBD1 (5 bases). The V gene lost 6 bases and the J gene lost 8 bases, with 10 bases spanning the gap. From germline, CDR1 is MNHEY and CDR2 SVGAGI. The CDR3 sequence is 11 residues long.

This chain links TRBV10-3 with TRBJ1-1; 9 nucleotides match TRBD1. The CDR3 is made up of 14 amino acids. Trimming at V came to 7 bases and at J to 0 bases, leaving 3 bases not matched to a gene. Germline CDR1 and CDR2: ENHRY and SYGVKD. CDR3 DNA: TGTGCCATCAAGGGACAGGGTTTGAACACTGAAGCTTTCTTT. It encodes CAIKGQGLNTEAFF.

The V call is TRBV5-4, the J call TRBJ2-7; D not certain. Looked up from germline, CDR1 is SGHNT and CDR2 is YYREEE (reference sequence). The CDR3 spans 16 residues. Trimming removed 4 bases from V and 2 bases from J, with 19 bases in between. This CDR3 reads CASSPDALVLPYEQYF. DNA of the CDR3: TGTGCCAGCAGCCCAGACGCTCTAGTTCTCCCCTACGAGCAGTACTTC.

The V call is TRBV6-5, the J call TRBJ2-7, with 9 bases lining up with TRBD2. The CDR3 totals 15 residues. V lost 6 bases to trimming and J lost 2 bases; unmatched junction nucleotides: 8. The germline V gene has CDR1 MNHEY and CDR2 SVGAGI. Here the CDR3 DNA reads TGTGCCAGCAGACGCACGCGGGGGGGAACCTACGAGCAGTACTTC. It yields the protein CASRRTRGGTYEQYF.

This clone appeared a few times. The chain couples TRBV19 to TRBJ2-1, with 9 bases matching TRBD2. After removal of 5 bases from V and 10 bases from J, the junction contained 9 bases not matched to a gene. Germline-derived CDR1 and CDR2 are LNHDA and SQIVND (reference sequence). The length of the CDR3 is 14 residues. The DNA of the CDR3 is TGTGCCAGTAGTGGGACTAGCCAGTTAAGCGAGCAGTTCTTC. It codes for CASSGTSQLSEQFF.

The chain combines TRBV12-5 with TRBJ1-5; D possibly corresponds to TRBD1 (5 bases). CDR1 is LGHNT, CDR2 FRNRAP, per germline. CDR3 length: 14 amino acids. As DNA, the CDR3 is TGTGCGCGTATTAAGAGGGACGCGGATCAGCCCCAGCATTTT. This codes for CARIKRDADQPQHF.

The rearrangement links TRBV30 to TRBJ1-4; D might be TRBD1 (5 bases). This CDR3 has 15 amino acids. Trimming stripped 4 bases from V and 2 bases from J, with 14 bases between. Germline values: CDR1 GTSNPN, CDR2 SVGIG (reference sequence). The CDR3 sequence is CAWTLPGGTNEKLFF. For the CDR3, the DNA is TGTGCCTGGACCCTCCCGGGGGGTACTAATGAAAAACTGTTTTTT.

V and J are TRBV18 and TRBJ1-5; 8 positions match TRBD1. The V gene end was trimmed by 1 base and the J gene end by 6 bases; junction bases not matched to a gene: 2. Germline values: CDR1 KGHSH, CDR2 LQKENI. The CDR3 extends over 14 amino acids. This CDR3 is CASSPRQGAQPQHF. Here the CDR3 DNA reads TGTGCCAGCTCACCACGGCAGGGGGCTCAGCCCCAGCATTTT.

The V and J genes are TRBV3-1 (or the pseudogene TRBV3-2) and TRBJ1-2, with D perhaps matching TRBD1 (5 bases). Germline values: CDR1 LGHDT, CDR2 YNNKEL (reference sequence). Trimming removed 4 bases at V and 5 bases at J, with 11 bases between. The CDR3 is 13 residues long. CDR3 bases: TGTGCCAGCAGCCTTCAGGGATTATATGGCTACACCTTC. It yields the protein CASSLQGLYGYTF.

This chain uses TRBV20-1 with TRBJ2-1; D is undetermined. Trimming took 3 bases from V and 7 from J, leaving 10 bases between them. Germline V gene lookup returns CDR1 DFQATT and CDR2 SNEGSKA (reference sequence). This CDR3 comprises 12 residues. The CDR3 loop is CSASPGMNEQFF. CDR3 in DNA: TGCAGTGCTAGTCCCGGTATGAATGAGCAGTTCTTC.

The rearrangement joins TRBV5-1 to TRBJ2-7, with TRBD2 matching 14 bases. V lost 5 bases, J lost 13 bases, and 17 bases stayed unmatched. The CDR3 runs 16 residues. From germline, CDR1 is SGHRS and CDR2 YFSETQ. The CDR3 DNA is TGCGCCAGCAGTCGCCAACCGGGACTAGCGGGAGAGCCACTATACTTC. The encoded protein is CASSRQPGLAGEPLYF.

CDR3 protein: CASSPVQGNYNSPLHF. The CDR3 DNA reads as TGCGCCAGCAGCCCGGTACAGGGGAATTATAATTCACCCCTCCACTTT. This chain connects TRBV4-1 to TRBJ1-6; 7 nucleotides align to TRBD1. The germline V gene has CDR1 MGHRA and CDR2 YSYEKL. J was trimmed by 4 bases and V by 4 bases; bases with no gene match: 7. The CDR3 spans 16 residues.

This sequence joins TRBV18 and TRBJ1-1, with a possible D match to TRBD1 (5 bases). The CDR3 runs to 15 residues. V was pared by 3 bases and J by 1 base, with 12 bases between. CDR1 is KGHSH, CDR2 LQKENI, per germline. CDR3 in amino acids: CASSPDISRNTEAFF. DNA for the CDR3: TGTGCCAGCTCACCGGACATTAGCCGGAACACTGAAGCTTTCTTT.

The genes are TRBV2 and TRBJ2-6; D is unresolved. This CDR3 is built from 16 residues. Germline-derived CDR1 and CDR2 are SNHLY and FYNNEI. Trimming took off 8 bases at V and 1 base at J, with 15 bases between the two ends. CDR3 DNA sequence: TGTGCCAGCTCGGGTGCTAGGTCGTCTGGGGCCAACGTCCTGACTTTC. This codes for CASSGARSSGANVLTF.

This rearrangement joins TRBV7-8 to TRBJ1-4; tentatively, D is TRBD1 (5 bases). This CDR3 is built from 15 residues. V lost 5 bases and J lost 8, with 18 bases in between. Germline values: CDR1 SGHVS, CDR2 FQNEAQ. The CDR3 here is CASSQVGREREKLFF. CDR3 sequence (DNA): TGTGCCAGCAGCCAGGTTGGCAGGGAGAGAGAAAAACTGTTTTTT.

This clone was recorded only once. The J gene is TRBJ2-5, the V gene TRBV7-9, with a possible D match to TRBD1 (6 bases). The CDR3 loop spans 14 amino acids. CDR1 is SEHNR, CDR2 FQNEAQ, per germline (reference sequence). The V end was cut by 2 bases, the J end by 4 bases, with 11 bases between. The CDR3 protein is CASSLLGAPETQYF. The CDR3 DNA sequence: TGTGCCAGCAGCTTATTGGGGGCCCCAGAGACCCAGTACTTC. Using reference TRBV7-9 and TRBJ2-5 for the parts outside the CDR3, the full variable domain is DTGVSQNPRHKITKRGQNVTFRCDPISEHNRLYWYRQTLGQGPEFLTYFQNEAQLEKSRLLSDRFSAERPKGSFSTLEIQRTEQGDSAMYLCASSLLGAPETQYFGPGTRLLVL.

This clone appeared a single time. The chain recombines TRBV3-1 (or the pseudogene TRBV3-2) with TRBJ2-1; TRBD1 agrees at 10 bases. The V gene end was trimmed by 11 bases and the J gene end by 3 bases; junction bases not matched to a gene: 1. This CDR3 comprises 12 residues. Per germline, CDR1 LGHDT and CDR2 YNNKEL (reference sequence). Here the CDR3 reads CAGTGVYNEQFF. CDR3 sequence (DNA): TGTGCCGGGACAGGGGTCTACAATGAGCAGTTCTTC.

The CDR3 sequence: CASSLRVGAAAGYTF. The CDR3 DNA follows: TGTGCCAGCAGCTTAAGAGTCGGGGCCGCGGCTGGCTACACCTTC. The rearrangement uses TRBV7-9 and TRBJ1-2, with D tentatively TRBD1 (5 bases). Germline V gene sequence: CDR1 SEHNR, CDR2 FQNEAQ (reference sequence). The V end was cut by 2 bases, the J end by 7 bases, with 17 bases between. The CDR3 loop spans 15 amino acids.

The V and J genes are TRBV5-1 and TRBJ2-3; D is possibly TRBD1 (6 bases). The CDR3 consists of 15 residues. V lost 2 bases, J lost 2 bases, and 12 bases lay in between. Germline assignment: CDR1 SGHRS and CDR2 YFSETQ. The CDR3: CASSLGQGFTDTQYF. CDR3 bases: TGCGCCAGCAGCTTAGGGCAGGGGTTCACAGATACGCAGTATTTT.

CDR3 sequence (DNA): TGTGCCAGCAGTGATGGCTGGATGAACACTGAAGCTTTCTTT. This encodes CASSDGWMNTEAFF. The J gene is TRBJ1-1, the V gene TRBV6-1; no definite D call. V was pared by 3 bases and J by 0 bases, with 8 bases between. The CDR3 loop spans 14 amino acids. CDR1 is MNHNS, CDR2 SASEGT, per germline.

J is TRBJ2-7 and V is TRBV7-2; possible D gene TRBD1, 5 bases. V shed 5 bases and J shed 2 bases, with 13 bases lying between them. CDR3 length equals 14 residues. Germline V CDR1 and CDR2: SGHTA, FQGNSA. The CDR3 nucleotides are TGTGCCAGCAGCCCTTTAAGACAGACCTACGAGCAGTACTTC. The encoded protein is CASSPLRQTYEQYF.

This rearrangement joins TRBV19 to TRBJ1-1, with D hard to call. The CDR3 has 13 residues. The germline V gene encodes CDR1 LNHDA and CDR2 SQIVND (reference sequence). The germline V and J ends were trimmed by 5 bases and 0 bases, with 7 bases remaining between them. The CDR3 region is CASSPYMNTEAFF. CDR3 sequence (DNA): TGTGCCAGTAGTCCTTACATGAACACTGAAGCTTTCTTT.

The chain joins TRBV12-3 or TRBV12-4 to TRBJ1-2; D is ambiguous. The V and J ends lost 5 bases and 8 bases respectively, with 9 bases between them. The CDR3 is made up of 11 amino acids. The CDR3 loop is CASSAQRGYTF. The CDR3, as DNA: TGTGCCAGCAGTGCCCAGAGGGGCTACACCTTC.

The chain employs TRBV3-1 (or the pseudogene TRBV3-2) and TRBJ1-2; 10 bases line up with TRBD1. The V gene end was trimmed by 4 bases and the J gene end by 1 base; junction bases not matched to a gene: 6. The CDR3 covers 16 residues. In germline, CDR1 is LGHDT, CDR2 YNNKEL (reference sequence). CDR3 region: CASSRDRGPLNYGYTF. For the CDR3, the DNA is TGTGCCAGCAGCCGGGACAGGGGCCCTCTTAACTATGGCTACACCTTC.

The V and J genes are TRBV5-1 and TRBJ2-7; D not certain. The V end lost 0 bases, the J end lost 2 bases, and 12 bases lay between the germline ends. The CDR3 is made up of 15 amino acids. The germline V gene has CDR1 SGHRS and CDR2 YFSETQ. CDR3 region: CASSLALATAYEQYF. The CDR3 DNA sequence: TGCGCCAGCAGCTTGGCCTTAGCAACGGCCTACGAGCAGTACTTC.

CDR3 nucleotide sequence: TGTGCCAGCAGCTTGGGGGCAGGGTTTGGGGCCAACGTCCTGACTTTC. Encoded protein: CASSLGAGFGANVLTF. The chain couples TRBV5-6 to TRBJ2-6; weak D call: TRBD1 (5 bases). CDR1 is SGHDT and CDR2 is YYEEEE in the germline V gene. V shed 0 bases and J shed 3 bases, with 10 bases lying between them. The CDR3 contains 16 residues.

The chain links TRBV5-1 to TRBJ2-1; TRBD2 might be the D (6 bases). The CDR3 extends over 15 amino acids. Trimming shortened V by 4 bases and J by 5 bases, and 16 bases separated the two germline ends. Germline CDR1 reads SGHRS; CDR2 reads YFSETQ. This CDR3 is CASSPRAGGDNEQFF. The CDR3 nucleotides are TGCGCCAGCAGCCCCCGAGCGGGCGGGGACAATGAGCAGTTCTTC.

The gene calls are TRBV20-1 and TRBJ2-5, with D hard to call. V was clipped by 3 bases and J by 2 bases, with 10 bases between them. This CDR3 has 13 residues. Germline values: CDR1 DFQATT, CDR2 SNEGSKA (reference sequence). The CDR3 bases are TGCAGTGCTAGTTTTTGGGGACAAGAGACCCAGTACTTC. Protein sequence: CSASFWGQETQYF.

The chain uses TRBV7-9 and TRBJ2-7; the D is unclear. Trimming removed 5 bases at V and 1 base at J, with 6 bases between. CDR3 size: 12 residues. Germline CDR1 SEHNR, CDR2 FQNEAQ (reference sequence). The CDR3 DNA follows: TGTGCCAGCAGCGATAAATCCTACGAGCAGTACTTC. The encoded protein is CASSDKSYEQYF.

This clone showed up just once. The gene calls are TRBV7-9 and TRBJ2-5; D perhaps matches TRBD1 (6 bases). Germline V gene lookup returns CDR1 SEHNR and CDR2 FQNEAQ (reference sequence). The CDR3 runs 15 residues. The V and J ends lost 1 base and 2 bases respectively, with 11 bases between them. CDR3 nucleotide sequence: TGTGCCAGCAGCTTAGGGGGGCGGCAACAAGAGACCCAGTACTTC. This translates into CASSLGGRQQETQYF.